The 25 T cell receptor beta chains listed next were all sequenced from one sample in a study of identical twins. One entry per CDR3 protein, called by TCRdb with MiXCR from the 5' RACE reads. Here the sample spans 430,000 or so distinct CDR3 sequences, around 24% being singletons. These data were also reused for a study on T cells expressing NK-cell markers.

The sample was CD4+ T cells sorted from blood. These receptors were obtained from a woman aged 18-35 years in good health.

This clonotype has ten or more counts. The chain employs TRBV7-2 and TRBJ2-1, with 8 bases matching TRBD2. This CDR3 is 15 amino acids long. The V and J ends lost 6 bases and 7 bases, in that order; junction bases with no gene match: 11. Germline CDR1 is SGHTA and CDR2 is FQGNSA. The CDR3 protein is CASSLASGSPNEQFF. CDR3 sequence (DNA): TGTGCCAGCAGTCTAGCAAGCGGGAGCCCGAATGAGCAGTTCTTC.

J is TRBJ2-1 and V is TRBV18; D is possibly TRBD1 or TRBD2 (6 bases each). From germline, CDR1 is KGHSH and CDR2 LQKENI. V was clipped by 3 bases and J by 2 bases, with 17 bases between them. The CDR3 length is 17 residues. CDR3 sequence (DNA): TGTGCCAGCTCACCCTCTGGGGGCGGAGGGACCTACAATGAGCAGTTCTTC. Translation gives CASSPSGGGGTYNEQFF.

This clonotype was found a few times. This chain uses TRBV5-1 with TRBJ1-2, with no clear D. The CDR3 consists of 14 residues. Trimming shortened V by 6 bases and J by 3 bases, and 15 bases separated the two germline ends. Per the germline V gene, CDR1 is SGHRS and CDR2 is YFSETQ. CDR3 bases: TGCGCCAGCAAGGGTGGGGAACGGCACTATGGCTACACCTTC. Amino acid sequence: CASKGGERHYGYTF.

This clonotype was counted between two and nine times. The chain carries TRBV10-3 and TRBJ1-2; D not certain. CDR1 is ENHRY and CDR2 is SYGVKD in the germline V gene. The length of the CDR3 is 13 residues. V shed 5 bases and J shed 4 bases, with 11 bases lying between them. The CDR3 here is CAISLDGFYGYTF. The CDR3 coding sequence is TGTGCCATCAGTTTAGACGGTTTCTATGGCTACACCTTC.

The chain is built from TRBV5-1 and TRBJ2-2; D is uncertain. CDR1 SGHRS and CDR2 YFSETQ come from the germline V gene. V was trimmed by 6 bases and J by 0 bases, leaving 6 bases between them. The CDR3 runs 13 residues. In DNA, the CDR3 is TGCGCCAGCACCTACGCGAACACCGGGGAGCTGTTTTTT. Protein product: CASTYANTGELFF.

The chain couples TRBV7-8 to TRBJ2-7; 8 bases align to TRBD2. This CDR3 contains 16 residues. Germline CDR1 reads SGHVS; CDR2 reads FQNEAQ. The junction had 17 bases not matched to a gene; V was cut back by 7 bases and J by 6 bases. The CDR3 loop reads CASTMGPTGGFGEQYF. The CDR3 DNA is TGTGCCAGCACCATGGGGCCTACGGGAGGGTTCGGCGAGCAGTACTTC.

The rearrangement uses TRBV10-3 and TRBJ2-6, with D uncertain. The CDR3 runs to 15 residues. Trimming cost V 0 bases and J 4 bases, with 7 bases left between them. Germline assignment: CDR1 ENHRY and CDR2 SYGVKD. The DNA for the CDR3 is TGTGCCATCAGTGAGTCGAGCTCCGGGGCCAACGTCCTGACTTTC. Protein product: CAISESSSGANVLTF.

This clonotype was detected a few times. The chain is built from TRBV20-1 and TRBJ2-1; 9 positions match TRBD2. V trimming: 4 bases; J trimming: 8 bases; junction bases outside the gene matches: 12. This CDR3 is built from 15 residues. CDR1 and CDR2 (germline): DFQATT, SNEGSKA (reference sequence). The CDR3 region has the DNA TGCAGTGCTACTAAGGCTAGCGGGATTACCTATGAGCAGTTCTTC. Translating it yields CSATKASGITYEQFF.

In this sample, this clonotype turned up a few times. Here the CDR3 DNA reads TGTGCCAGCAGTGAGGGGCGGATGAACACCGGGGAGCTGTTTTTT. It yields the protein CASSEGRMNTGELFF. The chain carries TRBV2 and TRBJ2-2; D perhaps matches TRBD1 (5 bases). The CDR3 totals 15 residues. Looked up from germline, CDR1 is SNHLY and CDR2 is FYNNEI. The V end lost 3 bases, the J end lost 1 base, and 9 bases lay between the germline ends.

The chain carries TRBV10-3 and TRBJ1-2; D gene uncertain. V was trimmed by 7 bases and J by 4 bases, leaving 19 bases between them. CDR1 is ENHRY, CDR2 SYGVKD, per germline. This CDR3 has 15 residues. CDR3 sequence reads: CAITSLGRGSYGYTF. The DNA of the CDR3 is TGTGCCATCACCTCGCTCGGGAGAGGGTCCTATGGCTACACCTTC.

The CDR3 DNA reads TGCGCCAGCAGGGCGGGACAGGGGGCTTTCTTT. Amino acids: CASRAGQGAFF. The chain uses TRBV5-1 and TRBJ1-1; 10 bases fit TRBD1. CDR3 size: 11 residues. CDR1 is SGHRS and CDR2 is YFSETQ in the germline V gene. The junction had 3 bases not matched to a gene; V was cut back by 5 bases and J by 11 bases.

The chain recombines TRBV5-1 with TRBJ2-5, with TRBD2 identical over 10 bases. The CDR3 is made up of 13 amino acids. The ends lost 4 bases at V and 5 bases at J; junction bases unmatched: 2. The V gene's germline CDR1 is SGHRS and CDR2 YFSETQ. CDR3 loop: CASSGLAAETQYF. As DNA, the CDR3 is TGCGCCAGCAGCGGACTAGCGGCTGAGACCCAGTACTTC.

Only a few counts were recorded for this clonotype. The V gene is TRBV19, the J gene TRBJ1-6, with 7 bases lining up with TRBD1. Looked up from germline, CDR1 is LNHDA and CDR2 is SQIVND (reference sequence). The CDR3 is 14 amino acids. J lost 7 bases, V lost 3 bases, and 3 bases had no gene match. The CDR3 loop is CASSMDRRNSPLHF. As DNA, the CDR3 is TGTGCCAGTAGTATGGACAGGAGGAATTCACCCCTCCACTTT.

This clonotype was counted a few times. The chain has TRBV6-6 and TRBJ2-7; unclear D gene. CDR3 length: 12 residues. Deletions cut 2 bases from V and 4 bases from J, with 6 bases between. Per germline, CDR1 MNHNY and CDR2 SVGAGI (reference sequence). CDR3 residues: CASSYGEYEQYF. The CDR3 DNA sequence: TGTGCCAGCAGTTACGGTGAATACGAGCAGTACTTC.

The rearrangement joins TRBV7-2 to TRBJ2-1; 8 bases align to TRBD2. This CDR3 is 15 amino acids long. Germline values: CDR1 SGHTA, CDR2 FQGNSA. With 4 bases clipped from V and 0 bases from J, the junction kept 2 bases outside the gene matches. The CDR3 loop reads CASSSSGYSYNEQFF. The CDR3 nucleotides are TGTGCCAGCAGCTCTAGCGGGTACTCCTACAATGAGCAGTTCTTC.

This chain joins TRBV6-5 and TRBJ1-3; unclear D gene. The length of the CDR3 is 12 residues. V lost 6 bases to trimming and J lost 0 bases, with 3 bases between them. The germline V gene has CDR1 MNHEY and CDR2 SVGAGI. The DNA of the CDR3 is TGTGCCAGCAGATCCTCTGGAAACACCATATATTTT. Amino acid sequence: CASRSSGNTIYF.

This clonotype was found many times. The rearrangement uses TRBV19 and TRBJ1-1; D gene ambiguous. With 6 bases removed from V and 4 bases from J, the gap between germline ends came to 15 bases. Germline V gene sequence: CDR1 LNHDA, CDR2 SQIVND (reference sequence). The CDR3 has 14 amino acids. The CDR3, as DNA: TGTGCCAGTAGCTTCGAGGGATGGAGCACTGAAGCTTTCTTT. The encoded protein is CASSFEGWSTEAFF.

The table lists this clonotype with many counts. The chain uses TRBV5-6 and TRBJ1-2, with 7 bases lining up with TRBD1. The CDR3 consists of 14 residues. V shed 3 bases and J 2 bases; nucleotides not matched to a gene: 4. CDR1 is SGHDT and CDR2 is YYEEEE in the germline V gene. CDR3 DNA sequence: TGTGCCAGCAGCTACGGGACAGCAAACTATGGCTACACCTTC. It is translated as CASSYGTANYGYTF. The complete variable domain, with remaining parts taken from reference TRBV5-6 and TRBJ1-2, reads DAGVTQSPTHLIKTRGQQVTLRCSPKSGHDTVSWYQQALGQGPQFIFQYYEEEERQRGNFPDRFSGHQFPNYSSELNVNALLLGDSALYLCASSYGTANYGYTFGSGTRLTVV.

The chain uses TRBV29-1 and TRBJ2-7, with 9 positions matching TRBD2. With 7 bases clipped from V and 1 base from J, the junction kept 17 bases outside the gene matches. In germline, CDR1 is SQVTM, CDR2 ANQGSEA. The CDR3 covers 17 residues. CDR3 coding DNA: TGCAGCGCCCTGCTGCGGGCGGGAGGGCCAACGTCCTACGAGCAGTACTTC. Its protein product is CSALLRAGGPTSYEQYF.

The chain couples TRBV20-1 to TRBJ2-3; D unresolved. Trimming took off 0 bases at V and 3 bases at J, with 13 bases between the two ends. The CDR3 runs 15 residues. Germline assignment: CDR1 DFQATT and CDR2 SNEGSKA (reference sequence). As DNA, the CDR3 is TGCAGTGCTAGAGATCTATTCTATATTACAGATACGCAGTATTTT. Amino acids: CSARDLFYITDTQYF.

This clonotype was recorded a few times. V usage is TRBV9 and J usage is TRBJ2-3; tentatively, D is TRBD1 (6 bases). CDR3 length equals 15 residues. Germline CDR1 is SGDLS and CDR2 is YYNGEE. Trimming removed 3 bases from V and 4 bases from J, with 15 bases in between. This CDR3 is CASSGTGRGSDTQYF. CDR3 DNA: TGTGCCAGCAGCGGTACAGGGCGAGGGTCAGATACGCAGTATTTT. The entire variable domain, with the rest obtained from reference TRBV9 and TRBJ2-3, is as follows: DSGVTQTPKHLITATGQRVTLRCSPRSGDLSVYWYQQSLDQGLQFLIQYYNGEERAKGNILERFSAQQFPDLHSELNLSSLELGDSALYFCASSGTGRGSDTQYFGPGTRLTVL.

This rearrangement joins TRBV5-1 to TRBJ2-7; D is unresolved. This CDR3 spans 12 amino acids. Germline V gene sequence: CDR1 SGHRS, CDR2 YFSETQ. The V gene lost 4 bases and the J gene lost 3 bases, with 8 bases spanning the gap. CDR3 amino acids: CASSRGFYEQYF. The CDR3 DNA sequence: TGCGCCAGCAGCCGCGGTTTCTACGAGCAGTACTTC. Supplemented by reference TRBV5-1 and TRBJ2-7, the full variable domain reads KAGVTQTPRYLIKTRGQQVTLSCSPISGHRSVSWYQQTPGQGLQFLFEYFSETQRNKGNFPGRFSGRQFSNSRSEMNVSTLELGDSALYLCASSRGFYEQYFGPGTRLTVT.

This clonotype was found a few times. This chain links TRBV7-2 with TRBJ2-7; 7 positions agree with TRBD2. After removal of 8 bases from V and 0 bases from J, the junction contained 10 bases not matched to a gene. The CDR3 runs 15 residues. Looked up from germline, CDR1 is SGHTA and CDR2 is FQGNSA. For the CDR3, the DNA is TGTGCCAGCGGATTACTAGCGAGGAGCTCCTACGAGCAGTACTTC. Translated: CASGLLARSSYEQYF.

In its sample, this clonotype was seen a few times. The chain recombines TRBV4-3 with TRBJ2-7; 8 positions match TRBD1. This CDR3 spans 15 amino acids. J gave up 0 bases and V 4 bases, and 5 bases lay outside the gene matches. Germline assignment: CDR1 LGHNA and CDR2 YSLEER. The CDR3 region has the DNA TGCGCCAGCAGCCGCGGACAGGGCGTCTCCTACGAGCAGTACTTC. This encodes CASSRGQGVSYEQYF.

J is TRBJ2-1 and V is TRBV20-1; D call uncertain. The CDR3 consists of 11 residues. V was pared by 6 bases and J by 3 bases, with 6 bases between. CDR1 is DFQATT and CDR2 is SNEGSKA in the germline V gene (reference sequence). The CDR3 DNA is TGCAGTGCACTGCTCTACAATGAGCAGTTCTTC. This sequence encodes CSALLYNEQFF.